This T cell receptor (beta chain) derives from a study of shared clonotypes between healthy human individuals. Naive-designated CD8 cells lacked CD45RO, were positively enriched for CCR7, and omitted terminally differentiated effector memory CD45RA+ cells. The protocol was immunoSEQ multiplex PCR, while the TCRdb copy is restricted to in-frame clones and leaves out a portion. The sample includes 800,000 to 950,000 clones, 90% to 97% of them seen just once. The CDR3 has 12 residues. With 10 bases removed from V and 0 bases from J, the gap between germline ends came to 10 bases. Germline loops: CDR1 MDHEN, CDR2 SYDVKM.

This receptor was taken from a man aged 25-40 years in good health. V is TRBV28 and J is TRBJ2-7; D is possibly TRBD1 (6 bases). Material for sequencing was naive CD8+ T cells sorted from blood. The CDR3 DNA sequence: TGTGCCACCCGGGACACCTCCTACGAGCAGTACTTC. It translates to CATRDTSYEQYF.